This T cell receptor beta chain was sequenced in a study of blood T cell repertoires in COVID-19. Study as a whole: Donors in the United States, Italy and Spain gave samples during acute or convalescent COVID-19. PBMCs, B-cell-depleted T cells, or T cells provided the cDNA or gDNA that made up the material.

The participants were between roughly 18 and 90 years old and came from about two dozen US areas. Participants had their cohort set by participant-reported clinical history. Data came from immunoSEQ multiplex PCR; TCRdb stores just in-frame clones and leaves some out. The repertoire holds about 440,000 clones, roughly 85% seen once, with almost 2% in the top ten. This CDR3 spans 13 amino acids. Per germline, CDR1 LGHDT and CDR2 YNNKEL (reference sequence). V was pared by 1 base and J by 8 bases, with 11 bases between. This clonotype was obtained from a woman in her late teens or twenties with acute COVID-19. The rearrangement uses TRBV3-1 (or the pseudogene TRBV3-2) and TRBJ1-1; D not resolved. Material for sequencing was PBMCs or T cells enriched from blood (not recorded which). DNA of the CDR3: TGTGCCAGCAGCCAAGGGCCAGGTACCGAAGCTTTCTTT. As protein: CASSQGPGTEAFF.